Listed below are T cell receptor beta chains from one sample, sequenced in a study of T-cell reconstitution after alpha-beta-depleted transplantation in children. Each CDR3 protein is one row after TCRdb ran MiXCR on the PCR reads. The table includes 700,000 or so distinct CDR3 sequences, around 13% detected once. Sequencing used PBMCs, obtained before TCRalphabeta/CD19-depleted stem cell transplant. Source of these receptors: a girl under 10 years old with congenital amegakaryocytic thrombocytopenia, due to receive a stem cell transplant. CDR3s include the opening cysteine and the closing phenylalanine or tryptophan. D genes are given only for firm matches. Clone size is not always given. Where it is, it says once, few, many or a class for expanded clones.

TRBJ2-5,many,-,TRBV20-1,TGCAGTGCTACGATTGGGGACTTCCAAGAGACCCAGTACTTC,CSATIGDFQETQYF
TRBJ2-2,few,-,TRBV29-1,TGCAGCGTCGGTCCAGCGAACACCGGGGAGCTGTTTTTT,CSVGPANTGELFF
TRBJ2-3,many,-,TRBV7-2,TGTGCCAGCAGCCCGAACACAGATACGCAGTATTTT,CASSPNTDTQYF
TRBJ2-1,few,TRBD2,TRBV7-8,TGTGCCAGCAGCCGACTAGCGGACAATGAGCAGTTCTTC,CASSRLADNEQFF
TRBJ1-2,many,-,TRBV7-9,TGTGCCAGCAGCGCGGACAGATTCCCCGCCCAGTGGTCTGGCTACACCTTC,CASSADRFPAQWSGYTF
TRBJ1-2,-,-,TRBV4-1,TGCGCCAGCAGCCCCGAGGACCGGGCCTATGGCTACACCTTC,CASSPEDRAYGYTF
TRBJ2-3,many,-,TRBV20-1,TGCAGTGCTAGGCCATCGGCGCCTAGCACAGATACGCAGTATTTT,CSARPSAPSTDTQYF
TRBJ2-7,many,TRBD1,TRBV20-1,TGCAGTGCTGCTGGACAGGGGTGGTTAGAGCAGTACTTC,CSAAGQGWLEQYF
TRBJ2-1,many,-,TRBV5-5,TGTGCCAGCAGCTTGACGGTGGGGAGTAGGGATGAGCAGTTCTTC,CASSLTVGSRDEQFF
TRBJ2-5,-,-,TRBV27,TGTGCCAGTTCCACAGGGTGGCAAGAGACCCAGTACTTC,CASSTGWQETQYF
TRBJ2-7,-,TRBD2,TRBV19,TGTGCCAGTAGTGTAACGGGACTAGCGGGACCGCAGTACTTC,CASSVTGLAGPQYF
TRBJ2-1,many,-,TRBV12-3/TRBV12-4,TGTGCCAGCAGTCAAAATGAGCAGTTCTTC,CASSQNEQFF
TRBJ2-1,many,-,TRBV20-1,TGCAGTGCTAGAGATTTGAATGAGCAGTTCTTC,CSARDLNEQFF
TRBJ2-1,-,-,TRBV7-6,TGTGCCAGCAGCTTCCTTGGTAGGCAGCAGATCTTC,CASSFLGRQQIF
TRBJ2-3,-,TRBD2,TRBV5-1,TGCGCCAGCAGCCTGCTGACTAGCGGGAGAATCCCAGATACGCAGTATTTT,CASSLLTSGRIPDTQYF
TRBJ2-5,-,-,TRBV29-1,TGCAGCGTCGAGGCCGGGAGCCAAGAGACCCAGTACTTC,CSVEAGSQETQYF